Following are 9 T cell receptor beta chains from one sample sequenced in a study of blood T cell repertoires in COVID-19. The data were produced by immunoSEQ multiplex PCR, yet TCRdb's version contains in-frame clones alone and is incomplete. In the table there are 70,000 to 95,000 clones, 89% of which are singletons. Sequencing was carried out using peripheral blood. Receptor source: a man aged 50 to 60 with COVID-19, enrolled during active disease.

The CDR3 loop reads CASRPESSYNSPLHF. CDR3 DNA: TGTGCCAGCAGACCTGAGAGCTCCTATAATTCACCCCTCCACTTT. The chain recombines TRBV6-4 with TRBJ1-6; D is unresolved. Trimming pared 6 bases from V and 0 bases from J, leaving 9 bases between. Germline CDR1 is MRHNA and CDR2 is SNTAGT. The CDR3 is made up of 15 amino acids.

The chain links TRBV5-5 to TRBJ2-2; TRBD1 agrees at 11 bases. The V and J ends lost 3 bases and 4 bases, in that order; junction bases with no gene match: 5. The CDR3 spans 16 residues. CDR1 and CDR2 (germline): SGHKS, YYEKEE (reference sequence). DNA for the CDR3: TGTGCCAGCAGCTCTAGGGGACAGGGGGGCACCGGGGAGCTGTTTTTT. Translation: CASSSRGQGGTGELFF.

The chain couples TRBV15 to TRBJ1-1; 7 bases align to TRBD1. Germline CDR1 LNHNV, CDR2 YYDKDF (reference sequence). CDR3 length: 16 amino acids. The V and J ends lost 0 bases and 4 bases, in that order; junction bases with no gene match: 8. CDR3 residues: CATSRDYRGWLTEAFF. CDR3 in DNA: TGTGCCACCAGCAGAGACTACAGGGGCTGGCTCACTGAAGCTTTCTTT.

The V and J genes are TRBV18 and TRBJ2-3; the D gene is possibly TRBD2 (6 bases). V was pared by 2 bases and J by 3 bases, with 9 bases between. From germline, CDR1 is KGHSH and CDR2 LQKENI. The CDR3 is made up of 14 amino acids. This chain's CDR3 is CASSPGTRTDTQYF. The CDR3 DNA sequence: TGTGCCAGCTCACCAGGGACTCGAACAGATACGCAGTATTTT.

V is TRBV19 and J is TRBJ2-2; D call uncertain. The CDR3 totals 12 residues. CDR1 is LNHDA and CDR2 is SQIVND in the germline V gene (reference sequence). The V gene lost 8 bases and the J gene lost 6 bases, with 10 bases spanning the gap. This CDR3 reads CASDRGSGELFF. For the CDR3, the DNA is TGTGCCAGTGATAGAGGATCCGGGGAGCTGTTTTTT.

The rearrangement joins TRBV9 to TRBJ2-5, with 8 bases lining up with TRBD2. CDR3 length equals 16 residues. V lost 0 bases, J lost 5 bases, and 9 bases stayed unmatched. CDR1 is SGDLS and CDR2 is YYNGEE in the germline V gene. CDR3 DNA sequence: TGTGCCAGCAGCGTAGTAGACGGGGGGGCCTCTGAGACCCAGTACTTC. This codes for CASSVVDGGASETQYF. Together with reference TRBV9 and TRBJ2-5, the CDR3 gives the full variable domain: DSGVTQTPKHLITATGQRVTLRCSPRSGDLSVYWYQQSLDQGLQFLIQYYNGEERAKGNILERFSAQQFPDLHSELNLSSLELGDSALYFCASSVVDGGASETQYFGPGTRLLVL.

The chain recombines TRBV11-2 with TRBJ1-3; 7 bases line up with TRBD1. Unmatched junction bases numbered 7, after V lost 5 bases and J lost 0 bases. The CDR3 spans 16 residues. Germline values: CDR1 SGHAT, CDR2 FQNNGV. This CDR3 reads CASSTLTGTSGNTIYF. The CDR3 nucleotides are TGTGCCAGCAGCACCTTGACAGGGACCTCTGGAAACACCATATATTTT.

V gene TRBV9 combines with J gene TRBJ2-5, with 7 bases matching TRBD2. After removal of 7 bases from V and 3 bases from J, the junction contained 9 bases not matched to a gene. This CDR3 spans 14 amino acids. The germline CDR1 and CDR2 sequences are SGDLS and YYNGEE. DNA of the CDR3: TGTGCCAGCTCGTTCCTGGGGACTAAAGAGACCCAGTACTTC. It codes for CASSFLGTKETQYF.

This clone was found once. The chain combines TRBV10-3 with TRBJ1-2; TRBD1 matches at 8 bases. V lost 2 bases to trimming and J lost 8 bases; unmatched junction nucleotides: 10. Per germline, CDR1 ENHRY and CDR2 SYGVKD. The CDR3 sequence is 15 residues long. The CDR3 spells CAISEPTDRANGYTF. The CDR3 nucleotides are TGTGCCATCAGTGAGCCAACGGACAGGGCGAACGGCTACACCTTC.